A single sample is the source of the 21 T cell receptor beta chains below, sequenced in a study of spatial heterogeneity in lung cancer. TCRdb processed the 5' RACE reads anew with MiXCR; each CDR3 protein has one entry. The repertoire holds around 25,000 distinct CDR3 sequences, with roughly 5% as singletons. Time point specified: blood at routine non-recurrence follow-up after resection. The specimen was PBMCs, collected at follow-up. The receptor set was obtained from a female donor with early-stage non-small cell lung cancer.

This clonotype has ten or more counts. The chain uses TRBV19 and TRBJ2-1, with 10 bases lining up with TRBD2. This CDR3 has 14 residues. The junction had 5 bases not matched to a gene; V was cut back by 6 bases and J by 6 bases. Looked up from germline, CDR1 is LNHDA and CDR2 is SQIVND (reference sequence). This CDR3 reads CASRRSGRGNEQFF. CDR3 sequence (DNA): TGTGCCAGTAGAAGAAGCGGGAGGGGCAATGAGCAGTTCTTC.

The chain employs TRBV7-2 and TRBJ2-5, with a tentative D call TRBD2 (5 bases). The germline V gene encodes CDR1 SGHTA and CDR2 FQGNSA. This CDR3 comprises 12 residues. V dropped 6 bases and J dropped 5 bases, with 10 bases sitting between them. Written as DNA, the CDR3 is TGTGCCAGCAGTGAGCGGCGGGAGACCCAGTACTTC. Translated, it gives CASSERRETQYF.

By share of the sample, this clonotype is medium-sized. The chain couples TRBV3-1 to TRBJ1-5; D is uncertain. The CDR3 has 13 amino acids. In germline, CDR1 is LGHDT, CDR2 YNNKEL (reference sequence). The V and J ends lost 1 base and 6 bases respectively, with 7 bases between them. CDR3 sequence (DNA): TGTGCCAGCAGCCAAGTGGGTTTTCAGCCCCAGCATTTT. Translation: CASSQVGFQPQHF.

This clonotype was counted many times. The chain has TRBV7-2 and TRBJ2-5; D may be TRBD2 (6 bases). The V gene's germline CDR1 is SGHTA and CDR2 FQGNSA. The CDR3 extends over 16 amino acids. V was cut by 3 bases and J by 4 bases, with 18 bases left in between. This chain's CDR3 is CASSLGGPSRLETQYF. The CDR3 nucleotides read TGTGCCAGCAGCTTGGGAGGACCATCCCGCCTAGAGACCCAGTACTTC.

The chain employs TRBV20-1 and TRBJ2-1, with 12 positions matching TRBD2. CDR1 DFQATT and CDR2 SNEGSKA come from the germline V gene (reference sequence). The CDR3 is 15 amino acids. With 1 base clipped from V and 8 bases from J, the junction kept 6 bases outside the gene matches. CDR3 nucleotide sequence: TGCAGTGCTAGAGGACTAGCGGGGGCCTTGGATGAGCAGTTCTTC. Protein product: CSARGLAGALDEQFF.

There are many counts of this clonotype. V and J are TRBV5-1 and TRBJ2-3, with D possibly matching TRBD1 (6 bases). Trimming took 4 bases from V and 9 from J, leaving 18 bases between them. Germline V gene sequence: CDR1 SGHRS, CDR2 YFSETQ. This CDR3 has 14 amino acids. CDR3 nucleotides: TGCGCCAGCAGCCCGGTGGGGGCGCTGGGAACGCAGTATTTT. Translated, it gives CASSPVGALGTQYF.

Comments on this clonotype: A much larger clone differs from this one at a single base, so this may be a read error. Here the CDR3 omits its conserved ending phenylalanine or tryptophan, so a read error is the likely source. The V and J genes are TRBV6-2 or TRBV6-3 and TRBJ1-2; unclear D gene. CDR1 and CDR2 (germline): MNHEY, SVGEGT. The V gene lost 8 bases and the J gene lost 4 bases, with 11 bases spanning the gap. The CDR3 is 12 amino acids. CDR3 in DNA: TGTGCCAGCGTAGGAGACACCTATGGCTACACCTCC. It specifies CASVGDTYGYTS.

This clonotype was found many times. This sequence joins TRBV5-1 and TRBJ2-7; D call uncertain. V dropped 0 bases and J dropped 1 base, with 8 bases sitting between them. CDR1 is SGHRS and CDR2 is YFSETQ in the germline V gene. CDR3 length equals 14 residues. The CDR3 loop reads CASSLEGKSYEQYF. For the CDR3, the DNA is TGCGCCAGCAGCTTGGAAGGGAAGTCCTACGAGCAGTACTTC.

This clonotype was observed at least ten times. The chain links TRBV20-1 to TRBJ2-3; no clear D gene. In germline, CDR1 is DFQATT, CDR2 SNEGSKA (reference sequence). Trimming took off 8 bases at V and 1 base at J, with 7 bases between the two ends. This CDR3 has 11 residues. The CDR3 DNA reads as TGCAGTCCCGGCGGCACAGATACGCAGTATTTT. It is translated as CSPGGTDTQYF.

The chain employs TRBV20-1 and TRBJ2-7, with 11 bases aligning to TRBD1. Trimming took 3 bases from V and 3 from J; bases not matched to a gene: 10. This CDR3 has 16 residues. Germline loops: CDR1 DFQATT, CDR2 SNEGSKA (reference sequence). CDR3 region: CSASVWQGQGDYEQYF. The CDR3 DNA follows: TGCAGTGCTAGTGTTTGGCAGGGACAGGGGGACTACGAGCAGTACTTC.

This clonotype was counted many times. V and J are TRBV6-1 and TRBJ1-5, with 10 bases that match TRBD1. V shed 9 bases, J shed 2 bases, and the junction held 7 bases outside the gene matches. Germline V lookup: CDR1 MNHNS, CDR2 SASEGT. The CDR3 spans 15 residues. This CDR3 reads CASRDRGVGNQPQHF. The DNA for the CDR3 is TGTGCCAGTAGGGACAGGGGTGTGGGCAATCAGCCCCAGCATTTT.

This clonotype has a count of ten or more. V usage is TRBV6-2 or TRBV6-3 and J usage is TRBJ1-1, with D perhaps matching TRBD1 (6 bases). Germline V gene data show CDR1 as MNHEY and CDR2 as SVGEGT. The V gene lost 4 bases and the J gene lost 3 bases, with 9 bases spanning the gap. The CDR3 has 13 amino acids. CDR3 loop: CASSLTGYTEAFF. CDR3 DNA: TGTGCCAGCAGTTTAACAGGGTACACTGAAGCTTTCTTT.

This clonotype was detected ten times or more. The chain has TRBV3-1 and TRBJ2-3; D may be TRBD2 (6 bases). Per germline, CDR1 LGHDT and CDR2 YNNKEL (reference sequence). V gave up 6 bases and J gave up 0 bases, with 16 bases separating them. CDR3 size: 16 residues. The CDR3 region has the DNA TGTGCCAGCAGTCCGGGACTCCCGCAGAGCACAGATACGCAGTATTTT. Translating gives CASSPGLPQSTDTQYF.

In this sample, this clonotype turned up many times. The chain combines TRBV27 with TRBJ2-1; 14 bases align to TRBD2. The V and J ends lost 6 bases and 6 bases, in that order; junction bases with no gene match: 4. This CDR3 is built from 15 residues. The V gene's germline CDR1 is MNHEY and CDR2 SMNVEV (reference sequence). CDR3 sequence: CASSAGTSGGNEQFF. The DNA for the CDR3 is TGTGCCAGCAGCGCTGGGACTAGCGGGGGCAATGAGCAGTTCTTC.

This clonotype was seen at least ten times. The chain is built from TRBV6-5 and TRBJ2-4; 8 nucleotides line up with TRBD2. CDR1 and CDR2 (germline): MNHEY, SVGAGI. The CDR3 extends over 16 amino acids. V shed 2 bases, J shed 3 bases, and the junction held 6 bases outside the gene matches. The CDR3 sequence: CASSYMAGGGKNIQYF. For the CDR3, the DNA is TGTGCCAGCAGTTACATGGCGGGGGGTGGCAAAAACATTCAGTACTTC.

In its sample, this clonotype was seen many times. CDR3 protein: CASTRGGLAGTGELFF. The CDR3 coding sequence is TGTGCCAGCACCAGAGGGGGACTAGCTGGCACCGGGGAGCTGTTTTTT. The rearrangement links TRBV7-2 to TRBJ2-2; 9 bases agree with TRBD2. The germline CDR1 and CDR2 sequences are SGHTA and FQGNSA. The V and J ends lost 7 bases and 4 bases, in that order; junction bases with no gene match: 10. The CDR3 extends over 16 amino acids.

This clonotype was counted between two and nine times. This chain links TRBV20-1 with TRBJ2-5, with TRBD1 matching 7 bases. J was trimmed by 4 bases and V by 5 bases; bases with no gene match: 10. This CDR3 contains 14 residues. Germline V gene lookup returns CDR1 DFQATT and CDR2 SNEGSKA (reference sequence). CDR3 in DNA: TGCAGTGCTCCGAGACAGGGTGAACGAGAGACCCAGTACTTC. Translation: CSAPRQGERETQYF.

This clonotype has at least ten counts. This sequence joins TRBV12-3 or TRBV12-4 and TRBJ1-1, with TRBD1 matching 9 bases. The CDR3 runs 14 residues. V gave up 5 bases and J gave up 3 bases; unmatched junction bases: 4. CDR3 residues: CASSAGQGYTEAFF. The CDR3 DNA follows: TGTGCCAGCAGTGCCGGACAGGGGTACACTGAAGCTTTCTTT.

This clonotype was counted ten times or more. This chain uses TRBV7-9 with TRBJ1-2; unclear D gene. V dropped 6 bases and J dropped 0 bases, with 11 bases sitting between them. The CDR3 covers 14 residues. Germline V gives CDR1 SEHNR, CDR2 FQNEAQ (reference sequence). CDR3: CASRLIDANYGYTF. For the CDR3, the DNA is TGTGCCAGCAGGCTCATAGACGCTAACTATGGCTACACCTTC.

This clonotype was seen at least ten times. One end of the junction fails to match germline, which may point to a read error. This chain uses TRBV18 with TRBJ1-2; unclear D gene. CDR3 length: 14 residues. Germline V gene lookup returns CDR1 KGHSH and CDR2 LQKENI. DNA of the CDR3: TGTGCCAGCTCACCGGGGAACAGTGGAAGTTTGCGATTCTTC. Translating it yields CASSPGNSGSLRFF.

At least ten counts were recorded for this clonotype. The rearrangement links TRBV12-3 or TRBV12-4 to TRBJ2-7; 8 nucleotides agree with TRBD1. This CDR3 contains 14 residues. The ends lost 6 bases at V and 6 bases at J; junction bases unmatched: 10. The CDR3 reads CASRATGVGREQYF. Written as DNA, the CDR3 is TGTGCCAGCAGGGCGACAGGGGTTGGCCGCGAGCAGTACTTC.